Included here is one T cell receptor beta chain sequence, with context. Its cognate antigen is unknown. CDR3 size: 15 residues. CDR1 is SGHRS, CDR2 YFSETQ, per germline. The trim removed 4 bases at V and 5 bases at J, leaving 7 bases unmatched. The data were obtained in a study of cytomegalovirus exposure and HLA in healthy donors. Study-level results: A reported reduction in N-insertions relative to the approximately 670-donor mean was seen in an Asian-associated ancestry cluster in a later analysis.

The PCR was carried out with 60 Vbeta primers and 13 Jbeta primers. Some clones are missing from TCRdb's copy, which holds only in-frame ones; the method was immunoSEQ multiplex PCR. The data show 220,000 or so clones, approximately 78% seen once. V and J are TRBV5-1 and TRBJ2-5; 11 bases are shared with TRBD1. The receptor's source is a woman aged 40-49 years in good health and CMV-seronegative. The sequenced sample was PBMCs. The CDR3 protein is CASSRRTGGAETQYF. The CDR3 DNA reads TGCGCCAGCAGCCGCCGGACAGGGGGCGCGGAGACCCAGTACTTC.